This T cell receptor beta chain was captured in a study of blood T cells in healthy people across ages. Study-wide results and limits: A strong correlation between TCR beta diversity and naive T cell percentage was seen.

Trimming cost V 6 bases and J 2 bases; bases outside gene matches: 7. Germline CDR1 is ENHRY and CDR2 is SYGVKD. The CDR3 length is 15 residues. A second PCR, run for roughly 7 to 12 cycles, used a sample-barcoded 5' primer plus a J-beta primer mix. Via MiXCR, TCRdb re-called the 5' RACE reads, giving one row per CDR3 protein. Of about 500,000 distinct CDR3 sequences listed, 24% were seen once; the top ten hold 8.5% to 9.5%. Comments on this clonotype: Its cognate antigen is unknown.

This same sample was also taken into another study, of T cells of mothers and their children. That paper adds: Nine systemically healthy Caucasian donors: three mothers, six children.

This chain uses TRBV10-3 with TRBJ2-3; 8 bases align to TRBD2. The source material was blood. The source of this sequence is a boy younger than 18 in good health. CDR3 region: CAIRPGLDDTDTQYF. CDR3 nucleotides: TGTGCCATCAGGCCGGGACTAGATGACACAGATACGCAGTATTTT.